Listed below are T cell receptor beta chains from one sample, sequenced in a study of beta chain features in type 1 diabetes. Using immunoSEQ multiplex PCR, the repertoire was profiled, and TCRdb retains in-frame clones only, with some absent. The sample holds some 360,000 clones; around 19% are singletons and the top ten take under 0.055%. Sequences were obtained from naive CD4+ T cells from blood. These TCRs come from a young woman in good health. Both conserved end residues are part of each CDR3. D genes are given only for firm matches. Clone size is shown for a subset of rows, as once, few, many or a class of expanded clone.

j_call	clone_size	d_call	v_call	cdr3_aa	cdr3_nt
TRBJ2-3	few	NA	TRBV7-3	CASSLSGRDTDTQYF	TGTGCCAGCAGCTTAAGTGGGAGAGATACAGATACGCAGTATTTT
TRBJ1-5	NA	NA	TRBV19	CASSGPRGGGNQPQHF	TGTGCCAGTAGCGGTCCCCGGGGTGGAGGCAATCAGCCCCAGCATTTT
TRBJ2-5	NA	TRBD1	TRBV10-3	CAISNPGQGETQYF	TGTGCCATCAGTAATCCGGGACAGGGTGAGACCCAGTACTTC
TRBJ2-7	NA	TRBD2	TRBV4-1	CASSQVTSGFYEQYF	TGCGCCAGCAGCCAAGTTACTAGCGGGTTTTACGAGCAGTACTTC
TRBJ1-2	NA	NA	TRBV30	CAWRTGGAGYVGYTF	TGTGCCTGGAGAACTGGGGGCGCAGGTTACGTCGGCTACACCTTC
TRBJ1-4	NA	NA	TRBV5-4	CASSLDWRGGSEKLFF	TGTGCCAGCAGCTTGGATTGGAGGGGCGGGAGTGAAAAACTGTTTTTT
TRBJ2-7	NA	TRBD1	TRBV6-5	CASRTGTVEQYF	TGTGCCAGCAGGACAGGGACCGTTGAGCAGTACTTC
TRBJ2-1	few	TRBD2	TRBV7-3	CASSLAGGHNEQFF	TGTGCCAGCAGCTTAGCGGGGGGCCACAATGAGCAGTTCTTC
TRBJ1-2	few	TRBD1	TRBV6-5	CASSGTAGGYTF	TGTGCCAGCAGTGGGACAGCCGGTGGCTACACCTTC
TRBJ1-5	few	NA	TRBV30	CAWSPGSIEPQHF	TGTGCCTGGAGCCCGGGGTCTATAGAGCCCCAGCATTTT
TRBJ2-7	NA	TRBD1	TRBV6-1	CASSEWGTGSFYEQYF	TGTGCCAGCAGTGAGTGGGGGACAGGGAGCTTCTACGAGCAGTACTTC
TRBJ2-3	NA	NA	TRBV5-1	CASTRGRSDTQYF	TGCGCCAGCACCCGAGGGCGGTCAGATACGCAGTATTTT
TRBJ2-6	NA	NA	TRBV7-3	CASSPGSSGANVLTF	TGTGCCAGCAGCCCAGGATCCTCTGGGGCCAACGTCCTGACTTTC
TRBJ2-1	few	NA	TRBV11-2	CASREGGSYNEQFF	TGTGCCAGCCGAGAGGGCGGCTCCTACAATGAGCAGTTCTTC
TRBJ2-1	few	TRBD1	TRBV5-1	CASSWGTGGNEQFF	TGCGCCAGCAGCTGGGGGACAGGAGGGAATGAGCAGTTCTTC
TRBJ2-7	NA	NA	TRBV5-1	CASSLAPSGPSSYEQYF	TGCGCCAGCAGCTTGGCCCCCAGCGGGCCTAGCTCCTACGAGCAGTACTTC
TRBJ2-5	few	NA	TRBV29-1	CSVRGSIGQETQYF	TGCAGCGTTCGAGGTAGTATCGGACAAGAGACCCAGTACTTC
TRBJ1-6	NA	NA	TRBV5-1	CASGADSYNSPLHF	TGCGCAAGCGGAGCGGACTCCTATAATTCACCCCTCCACTTT
TRBJ2-5	few	TRBD2	TRBV25-1	CASSRLAGGPETQYF	TGTGCCAGCAGTAGACTAGCGGGGGGGCCGGAGACCCAGTACTTC
TRBJ2-2	NA	NA	TRBV4-2	CASTLGGGTGELFF	TGTGCCAGCACCCTTGGGGGCGGCACCGGGGAGCTGTTTTTT
TRBJ2-2	few	NA	TRBV2	CASSVDRNTGELFF	TGTGCCAGCAGCGTGGACAGGAACACCGGGGAGCTGTTTTTT
TRBJ2-7	NA	TRBD2	TRBV4-2	CASSLGAGTQSYEQYF	TGTGCCAGCAGCCTCGGAGCGGGAACTCAATCCTACGAGCAGTACTTC
TRBJ1-5	few	NA	TRBV2	CASSVGKRAQPQHF	TGTGCCAGCAGTGTGGGGAAGAGGGCCCAGCCCCAGCATTTT
TRBJ2-3	few	TRBD2	TRBV29-1	CSAKSSGVNYDTQYF	TGCAGCGCCAAAAGTAGCGGGGTGAATTATGATACGCAGTATTTT
TRBJ2-3	NA	TRBD1	TRBV7-9	CASSSTGIDTQYF	TGTGCCAGCAGCTCGACAGGGATAGATACGCAGTATTTT
TRBJ2-7	NA	NA	TRBV29-1	CSVLQGRSGEQYF	TGCAGCGTCCTTCAGGGCCGATCAGGGGAGCAGTACTTC
TRBJ2-7	few	TRBD2	TRBV7-2	CASGPGLAGYIRSYEQYF	TGTGCCAGCGGCCCGGGACTAGCGGGATACATACGGTCCTACGAGCAGTACTTC
TRBJ2-1	NA	NA	TRBV6-5	CASTTGQGYEQFF	TGTGCCAGCACCACGGGCCAGGGCTATGAGCAGTTCTTC
TRBJ2-1	NA	TRBD2	TRBV11-2	CASSSRTSLGNEQFF	TGTGCCAGCAGCTCCCGGACTAGCTTAGGGAATGAGCAGTTCTTC
TRBJ2-1	NA	TRBD1	TRBV5-1	CASSSGQGNYNEQFF	TGCGCCAGCAGCTCGGGACAGGGAAACTACAATGAGCAGTTCTTC
TRBJ1-2	NA	TRBD1	TRBV30	CAFRDRAGYTF	TGTGCCTTCCGGGACAGGGCAGGCTACACCTTC
TRBJ2-3	few	TRBD1	TRBV6-5	CASSSGQGTDTQYF	TGTGCCAGCAGTTCTGGACAGGGGACAGATACGCAGTATTTT